This T cell receptor beta chain was identified in a study of neurological immune-mediated disorders. Germline CDR1 reads MNHNY; CDR2 reads SVGAGI (reference sequence). The CDR3 sequence is 14 residues long. V was trimmed by 2 bases and J by 4 bases, leaving 8 bases between them. Study outcomes and limitations: The repertoires of 18 of 34 multiple sclerosis patients were placed by phylogenetic grouping in a single related-CDR3 cluster, which may be a signature. Multiple sclerosis was found to have the least TCR clonal expansion, below healthy controls, and HTLV-1-associated myelopathy the most.

This clonotype was seen ten or more times. The antigen is unknown. The study built unsorted libraries from 2 million PBMCs kept at -80 C. The authors produced cDNA by 5'RACE using 10-nucleotide random UMIs. TCRdb called the 5' RACE reads again in MiXCR, with one record for every CDR3 protein. There are some 65,000 distinct CDR3 sequences in the sample; 5.2% occur only once, and 2.5% to 3% lies in the top ten. The rearrangement links TRBV6-6 to TRBJ2-2, with D perhaps TRBD1 (5 bases). The material sequenced was PBMCs. The clonotype originates from a woman in her twenties or thirties with multiple sclerosis. CDR3: CASSYLQGTGELFF. In DNA form, the CDR3 reads TGTGCCAGCAGTTACCTCCAGGGCACCGGGGAGCTGTTTTTT.